Below, 23 T cell receptor beta chains from the same sample are listed, as sequenced in a study of type 1 regulatory T cells. No antigen has been identified for these receptors. TCRdb recomputed calls from the reads with MiXCR, one row per CDR3 protein. The data show some 15,000 distinct CDR3 sequences, roughly 13% seen once. Material: cultured T cells, either the whole culture or a sorted T cell fraction (not recorded which). Receptor source: a human donor in good health.

In this sample, this clonotype turned up once. A far larger clone is only one base removed, so a read error is likely. The rearrangement joins TRBV7-9 to TRBJ2-2; no firm D call. Trimming shortened V by 5 bases and J by 3 bases, and 4 bases separated the two germline ends. The CDR3 sequence is 12 residues long. Germline CDR1 is SEHNR and CDR2 is FQNEAQ (reference sequence). CDR3 nucleotides: TGTGCCAGCAGCCGAGACACCGGGGAGCTGTTTTTT. It yields the protein CASSRDTGELFF.

This clonotype was counted many times. This chain connects TRBV5-4 to TRBJ2-1, with TRBD1 matching over 7 bases. Germline assignment: CDR1 SGHNT and CDR2 YYREEE (reference sequence). The J segment lost 9 bases and the V segment lost 3 bases, leaving 9 bases of the junction unmatched. The CDR3 extends over 14 amino acids. The CDR3 DNA is TGTGCCAGCAGCTCAATCGACAGGGTGCGTGAGCAGTTCTTC. This sequence encodes CASSSIDRVREQFF.

In its sample, this clonotype ranks as medium-sized. The chain joins TRBV29-1 to TRBJ1-1; 9 bases fit TRBD1. V lost 4 bases to trimming and J lost 4 bases; unmatched junction nucleotides: 4. Germline loops: CDR1 SQVTM, CDR2 ANQGSEA. The CDR3 is 13 residues long. The CDR3 coding sequence is TGCAGCGTTGGGGTGACAGGGGGCACTGAAGCTTTCTTT. It is translated as CSVGVTGGTEAFF.

This clonotype is medium-sized by share. The gene calls are TRBV24-1 and TRBJ2-1, with 13 bases fitting TRBD2. The CDR3 extends over 19 amino acids. V shed 4 bases, J shed 2 bases, and the junction held 10 bases outside the gene matches. Germline-derived CDR1 and CDR2 are KGHDR and SFDVKD. CDR3 coding DNA: TGTGCCACCAGTGACCCGGGGGATGGGACTAGCGGGACCTACAATGAGCAGTTCTTC. Translation gives CATSDPGDGTSGTYNEQFF.

This clonotype was found many times. This chain links TRBV9 with TRBJ2-7; no clear D. Trimming stripped 3 bases from V and 5 bases from J, with 18 bases between. CDR3 length equals 15 residues. The germline CDR1 and CDR2 sequences are SGDLS and YYNGEE. The CDR3 nucleotides read TGTGCCAGCAGCGGAGATCGAGGATATCGCGACGAGCAGTACTTC. It yields the protein CASSGDRGYRDEQYF.

In its sample, this clonotype was seen many times. The V gene is TRBV19, the J gene TRBJ2-1; 11 positions agree with TRBD2. The germline gives CDR1 LNHDA, CDR2 SQIVND (reference sequence). This CDR3 has 16 residues. Losses at the gene ends were 4 bases for V and 10 bases for J; bases not matched to a gene: 12. CDR3 region: CASSTQGTSGSGEQFF. The CDR3 DNA follows: TGTGCCAGTAGTACACAGGGCACTAGCGGGAGCGGCGAGCAGTTCTTC.

The sample holds many counts of this clonotype. V usage is TRBV4-3 and J usage is TRBJ2-1; TRBD2 matches 10 bases. Germline assignment: CDR1 LGHNA and CDR2 YSLEER. The ends lost 0 bases at V and 7 bases at J; junction bases unmatched: 9. This CDR3 contains 17 residues. The CDR3 sequence: CASSQDPSGSIWNEQFF. DNA for the CDR3: TGCGCCAGCAGCCAAGACCCTAGCGGGAGTATATGGAATGAGCAGTTCTTC.

This clonotype was detected ten times or more. J is TRBJ2-1 and V is TRBV15; no definite D call. The CDR3 consists of 17 residues. Per the germline V gene, CDR1 is LNHNV and CDR2 is YYDKDF (reference sequence). Between the trimmed V and J ends, which lost 5 bases and 0 bases, there was a span of 17 bases. The CDR3 DNA reads as TGTGCCACCAGCCAAGGATACTCCGTCAGCTCCTACAATGAGCAGTTCTTC. Amino acid sequence: CATSQGYSVSSYNEQFF.

This clonotype was seen at least ten times. The chain employs TRBV20-1 and TRBJ1-2, with a possible D match to TRBD1 (5 bases). Trimming shortened V by 1 base and J by 4 bases, and 13 bases separated the two germline ends. The CDR3 spans 14 residues. Per the germline V gene, CDR1 is DFQATT and CDR2 is SNEGSKA (reference sequence). The DNA for the CDR3 is TGCAGTGCTAGAGTCCCGACAGAGTTCTATGGCTACACCTTC. Protein sequence: CSARVPTEFYGYTF.

This clonotype was recorded many times. The CDR3 sequence is CASSDGRRRSTDTQYF. The CDR3 DNA follows: TGTGCCAGCAGCGACGGCCGGAGGAGAAGCACAGATACGCAGTATTTT. This sequence joins TRBV5-4 and TRBJ2-3, with a possible D match to TRBD2 (5 bases). V was trimmed by 4 bases and J by 0 bases, leaving 15 bases between them. The germline gives CDR1 SGHNT, CDR2 YYREEE (reference sequence). CDR3 size: 16 residues. The entire variable domain, with the rest obtained from reference TRBV5-4 and TRBJ2-3, is as follows: ETGVTQSPTHLIKTRGQQVTLRCSSQSGHNTVSWYQQALGQGPQFIFQYYREEENGRGNFPPRFSGLQFPNYSSELNVNALELDDSALYLCASSDGRRRSTDTQYFGPGTRLTVL.

This clonotype was recorded many times. This chain uses TRBV6-5 with TRBJ1-2; the D gene is possibly TRBD1 (5 bases). CDR1 is MNHEY and CDR2 is SVGAGI in the germline V gene. V was clipped by 6 bases and J by 3 bases, with 11 bases between them. The CDR3 is made up of 13 amino acids. The CDR3 DNA follows: TGTGCCAGCAGCCTTCAGGGAGACTATGGCTACACCTTC. Translation gives CASSLQGDYGYTF.

In this sample, this clonotype turned up many times. V and J are TRBV7-2 and TRBJ2-2, with TRBD2 identical over 10 bases. CDR1 and CDR2 from the germline V gene are SGHTA and FQGNSA. This CDR3 has 15 residues. V dropped 10 bases and J dropped 3; count of bases not matched to a gene: 8. This CDR3 reads CAKGKAGGDTGELFF. CDR3 sequence (DNA): TGTGCCAAGGGGAAAGCGGGAGGGGACACCGGGGAGCTGTTTTTT.

This clonotype was picked up many times. The chain joins TRBV20-1 to TRBJ1-6, with D hard to call. Trimming took 4 bases from V and 0 from J, leaving 10 bases between them. The germline gives CDR1 DFQATT, CDR2 SNEGSKA (reference sequence). The CDR3 length is 15 residues. The DNA for the CDR3 is TGCAGTGCTACCCTCGGTATCTCCTATAATTCACCCCTCCACTTT. Its translation is CSATLGISYNSPLHF.

The chain carries TRBV7-9 and TRBJ1-6, with D uncertain. Trimming removed 3 bases at V and 7 bases at J, with 7 bases between. Per germline, CDR1 SEHNR and CDR2 FQNEAQ (reference sequence). This CDR3 spans 13 amino acids. The CDR3 reads CASSFDHNSPLHF. Here the CDR3 DNA reads TGTGCCAGCAGCTTCGACCACAATTCACCCCTCCACTTT.

This clonotype has a count of ten or more. V and J are TRBV28 and TRBJ1-2; D call uncertain. Trimming removed 2 bases at V and 4 bases at J, with 5 bases between. CDR1 and CDR2 from the germline V gene are MDHEN and SYDVKM. The CDR3 sequence is 12 residues long. The CDR3 sequence: CASSLAFYGYTF. CDR3 nucleotides: TGTGCCAGCAGTTTAGCGTTCTATGGCTACACCTTC.

The genes are TRBV5-1 and TRBJ1-2; weak D call: TRBD1 (5 bases). The germline CDR1 and CDR2 sequences are SGHRS and YFSETQ. Trimming removed 0 bases at V and 7 bases at J, with 13 bases between. This CDR3 region has 14 residues. CDR3 bases: TGCGCCAGCAGCTTGGCAACAGGTCCGCCTGGCTACACCTTC. It codes for CASSLATGPPGYTF. The full variable domain, completed using reference TRBV5-1 and TRBJ1-2, is KAGVTQTPRYLIKTRGQQVTLSCSPISGHRSVSWYQQTPGQGLQFLFEYFSETQRNKGNFPGRFSGRQFSNSRSEMNVSTLELGDSALYLCASSLATGPPGYTFGSGTRLTVV.

This clonotype was found many times. The chain joins TRBV20-1 to TRBJ2-7; 8 bases fit TRBD2. CDR3 size: 14 residues. Germline lookup yields CDR1 DFQATT and CDR2 SNEGSKA (reference sequence). Trimming at V came to 1 base and at J to 7 bases, leaving 9 bases not matched to a gene. CDR3 in DNA: TGCAGTGCTAGAGTGGGAGCGGGGGCCGGGGAGCAGTACTTC. Amino acids: CSARVGAGAGEQYF.

The sample holds many counts of this clonotype. The gene calls are TRBV18 and TRBJ2-2; no clear D. The V gene's germline CDR1 is KGHSH and CDR2 LQKENI. Trimming left V 1 base short and J 2 bases short, with 8 bases between. The CDR3 contains 15 residues. The CDR3 spells CASSPLRLNTGELFF. The DNA of the CDR3 is TGTGCCAGCTCACCACTCAGGCTTAACACCGGGGAGCTGTTTTTT.

With regard to this clonotype: This could be a read error, since a much larger clone is one nucleotide away. The rearrangement links TRBV9 to TRBJ2-2; D is ambiguous. Germline CDR1 SGDLS, CDR2 YYNGEE. The CDR3 runs to 16 residues. The CDR3 is CAGSVDGRPNTGELFF. The DNA of the CDR3 is TGTGCCGGCAGCGTAGATGGCCGCCCGAACACCGGGGAGCTGTTTTTT.

This clonotype was counted many times. The chain joins TRBV5-1 to TRBJ2-7; possibly TRBD1 for D (5 bases). The CDR3 contains 15 residues. Trimming stripped 0 bases from V and 2 bases from J, with 12 bases between. Looked up from germline, CDR1 is SGHRS and CDR2 is YFSETQ. CDR3 protein: CASSLVGRAPYEQYF. CDR3 bases: TGCGCCAGCAGCTTGGTGGGCAGGGCCCCCTACGAGCAGTACTTC. Full variable domain (rest looked up from reference TRBV5-1 and TRBJ2-7): KAGVTQTPRYLIKTRGQQVTLSCSPISGHRSVSWYQQTPGQGLQFLFEYFSETQRNKGNFPGRFSGRQFSNSRSEMNVSTLELGDSALYLCASSLVGRAPYEQYFGPGTRLTVT.

The rearrangement links TRBV5-1 to TRBJ2-3; D not certain. V was cut by 4 bases and J by 1 base, with 7 bases left in between. Germline loops: CDR1 SGHRS, CDR2 YFSETQ. The CDR3 extends over 13 amino acids. Written as DNA, the CDR3 is TGCGCCAGCAGCGGGTGGGGCACAGATACGCAGTATTTT. Protein product: CASSGWGTDTQYF.

This clonotype was seen repeatedly, ten times or more. The rearrangement links TRBV7-2 to TRBJ1-1; possibly TRBD1 for D (5 bases). The germline V and J ends were trimmed by 6 bases and 1 base, with 9 bases remaining between them. Germline CDR1 is SGHTA and CDR2 is FQGNSA. The CDR3 runs 13 residues. The CDR3, as DNA: TGTGCCAGCAGGAGTCAGGGGAACACTGAAGCTTTCTTT. The encoded protein is CASRSQGNTEAFF. Using reference TRBV7-2 and TRBJ1-1 for the parts outside the CDR3, the full variable domain is GAGVSQSPSNKVTEKGKDVELRCDPISGHTALYWYRQSLGQGLEFLIYFQGNSAPDKSGLPSDRFSAERTGGSVSTLTIQRTQQEDSAVYLCASRSQGNTEAFFGQGTRLTVV.

This clonotype was seen ten or more times. The chain joins TRBV24-1 to TRBJ2-3; 9 bases are shared with TRBD1. Germline V gives CDR1 KGHDR, CDR2 SFDVKD. V shed 6 bases, J shed 3 bases, and the junction held 3 bases outside the gene matches. The CDR3 sequence is 14 residues long. The CDR3 nucleotides are TGTGCCACCAGTCCGGGACAGGGAACAGATACGCAGTATTTT. It is translated as CATSPGQGTDTQYF.